Below, 5 T cell receptor beta chains from the same sample are listed, as sequenced in a study of CD8 T cells in ankylosing spondylitis. Overall study findings and caveats: Among TCR beta sequences, a motif of under ten highly homologous variants appeared characteristic of ankylosing spondylitis blood.

The antigens for these receptors are not known. One entry per CDR3 protein results from TCRdb running MiXCR on the 5' RACE reads. The sample has 200,000 to 250,000 distinct CDR3 sequences, roughly 6.6% seen once. The source material was blood, either unsorted or a sorted T cell fraction (not recorded which). These receptors were taken from a male donor with ankylosing spondylitis.

Ten or more counts support this clonotype. This chain joins TRBV7-9 and TRBJ1-2, with unresolved D. Trimming stripped 6 bases from V and 4 bases from J, with 12 bases between. The CDR3 is made up of 13 amino acids. Looked up from germline, CDR1 is SEHNR and CDR2 is FQNEAQ (reference sequence). The CDR3 DNA sequence: TGTGCCAGCAGTTTTGGCCAGTTCTATGGCTACACCTTC. This sequence encodes CASSFGQFYGYTF.

This clonotype was seen many times. V usage is TRBV7-9 and J usage is TRBJ2-5; TRBD1 matches 7 bases. With V trimmed by 5 bases and J by 5 bases, 8 bases remained unmatched. The length of the CDR3 is 14 residues. Germline loops: CDR1 SEHNR, CDR2 FQNEAQ (reference sequence). The CDR3 region is CASSLGQRSETQYF. Written as DNA, the CDR3 is TGTGCCAGCAGCCTGGGACAGAGGAGTGAGACCCAGTACTTC.

As concerns this clonotype: A much larger clone differs by one base, so this may be a read error. This chain links TRBV20-1 with TRBJ2-7; TRBD2 matches 10 bases. The CDR3 is 15 amino acids. The germline gives CDR1 DFQATT, CDR2 SNEGSKA (reference sequence). The CDR3 DNA follows: TGCTGTGCTAGAGGTCTAGCGGGGGACACCTACGAGCAGTACTTC. This encodes CCARGLAGDTYEQYF.

At least ten counts were recorded for this clonotype. The chain combines TRBV24-1 with TRBJ2-2; D not certain. Trimming stripped 1 base from V and 6 bases from J, with 5 bases between. This CDR3 is 13 amino acids long. Germline-derived CDR1 and CDR2 are KGHDR and SFDVKD. The CDR3 DNA sequence: TGTGCCACCAGTGATTTTACCCCCGGGGAGCTGTTTTTT. It codes for CATSDFTPGELFF.

The table lists this clonotype with many counts. Here the CDR3 DNA reads TGTGCCAGCAGCCTACGAGCGGGTACAGATACGCAGTATTTT. As protein: CASSLRAGTDTQYF. The chain carries TRBV14 and TRBJ2-3, with D perhaps matching TRBD2 (6 bases). Germline V CDR1 and CDR2: SGHDN, FVKESK. Trimming took off 4 bases at V and 3 bases at J, with 11 bases between the two ends. The CDR3 extends over 14 amino acids.